This T cell receptor beta chain originates from a study of neurological immune-mediated disorders. Study-wide findings and caveats: Phylogenetic grouping assigned the repertoires of 18 of 34 multiple sclerosis patients to one related-CDR3 cluster, which constitutes a possible signature. No sharing of CDR3 amino acid sequences was observed among expanded clones across subjects, suggesting private repertoires in all groups.

With 10-nucleotide random UMIs, 5'RACE was used to make the cDNA. The output of every sequencing run exceeded 160 million TCR-beta sequences, derived from 15-18 subjects. TCRdb ran MiXCR on the 5' RACE reads and lists one entry per CDR3 protein. The sample has about 55,000 distinct CDR3 sequences; 4.2% are singletons. CDR3 size: 15 residues. Germline CDR1 and CDR2: SQVTM and ANQGSEA. Trimming took 4 bases from V and 1 from J, leaving 16 bases between them. This clonotype was seen repeatedly, ten times or more. Its antigen remains unidentified. The gene calls are TRBV29-1 and TRBJ2-5, with D possibly being TRBD1 (6 bases). The receptor comes from a man aged 50 to 59 with multiple sclerosis. Source material: PBMCs. The CDR3 loop is CSVAIGGAAQETQYF. CDR3 nucleotide sequence: TGCAGCGTTGCAATAGGGGGTGCGGCCCAAGAGACCCAGTACTTC.